The 3 T cell receptor beta chains listed next were all sequenced from one sample in a study of T cells in Graves' hyperthyroidism and ophthalmopathy. Authors of the study amplified TCR beta CDR3 regions from RNA transcripts. Initially, a first-round RT-PCR of the TCR CDR3 employed the HTBI primer set. From the multiplex PCR reads, TCRdb called clonotypes with MiXCR, one entry per CDR3 protein. Of hundreds of thousands of distinct CDR3 sequences in the sample, about 15% were seen once. Sequencing was performed on blood. The receptor set was obtained from a woman in her twenties or thirties with Graves' hyperthyroidism.

This chain joins TRBV20-1 and TRBJ2-1; 7 nucleotides line up with TRBD1. The CDR3 has 15 amino acids. With V trimmed by 0 bases and J by 4 bases, 6 bases remained unmatched. Germline values: CDR1 DFQATT, CDR2 SNEGSKA (reference sequence). This CDR3 reads CSARDPWTGYNEQFF. DNA for the CDR3: TGCAGTGCTAGAGATCCGTGGACAGGATACAATGAGCAGTTCTTC.

At least ten counts were recorded for this clonotype. V is TRBV7-8 and J is TRBJ2-6, with D uncertain. Germline V gene lookup returns CDR1 SGHVS and CDR2 FQNEAQ. With 0 bases removed from V and 0 bases from J, the gap between germline ends came to 3 bases. This CDR3 is 15 amino acids long. The CDR3 sequence: CASSLAASGANVLTF. CDR3 sequence (DNA): TGTGCCAGCAGCTTAGCAGCCTCTGGGGCCAACGTCCTGACTTTC.

Remarks on this clonotype: This may come from a read error, since a much larger clone is one base off. The chain combines TRBV2 with TRBJ1-1; unclear D gene. Per germline, CDR1 SNHLY and CDR2 FYNNEI. The CDR3 length is 12 residues. DNA for the CDR3: TGTGCAGCCCCTCCAGTTGGCACTGAAGCTTTCTTT. This gives the protein CAAPPVGTEAFF.